The subject of this entry is one TCR beta chain. Its specificity is unknown. This entry comes from a study of T cell responses to AZD1222 COVID-19 vaccine. Sequencing was performed with immunoSEQ multiplex PCR; in TCRdb, only in-frame clones are kept and a portion is missing. The sample has 120,000 or so clones; about 88% are singletons. Study-wide points: Donor demographics were predominantly white British with a female majority; clonal diversity may be underestimated. Spike-specific TCR breadth rose after two AZD1222 doses, and depth rose as well. Regions left unmutated in variants are reportedly the target of nearly half of spike-specific TCRs. Baseline serology detected seropositivity in only six or seven AZD1222 recipients.

The V end was cut by 1 base, the J end by 0 bases, with 10 bases between. Germline V gene sequence: CDR1 SGHDN, CDR2 FVKESK. This CDR3 comprises 16 residues. The chain combines TRBV14 with TRBJ1-3; D might be TRBD1 (5 bases). The input for sequencing was peripheral blood, taken 28 days after the second AZD1222 dose. The sequence was obtained from an adult who received the AZD1222 COVID-19 vaccine. CDR3: CASSQGHRISGNTIYF. CDR3 nucleotides: TGTGCCAGCAGCCAAGGGCACAGGATCTCTGGAAACACCATATATTTT.